This entry lists 27 T cell receptor beta chains sequenced from one sample in a study of control samples from healthy donors and cancer patients (dated by TCRdb to about 2020). The library was obtained by the immunoSEQ multiplex PCR assay. Not all clones reach the TCRdb copy of this immuneACCESS table, which keeps in-frame sequences only. Checked studies attribute under half of the gap to unresolved V genes and leave the rest unexplained. This sample lists around 70,000 clones; about 94% were detected once. 2.8% of the sample belongs to the ten largest clones. Material for sequencing was blood. These receptors were collected from a woman aged 25 to 39 in good health.

This clone was counted only a few times. The chain couples TRBV9 to TRBJ2-1; tentative D call: TRBD1 (5 bases). This CDR3 contains 13 residues. Trimming stripped 4 bases from V and 8 bases from J, with 13 bases between. Germline V gene data show CDR1 as SGDLS and CDR2 as YYNGEE. The CDR3 protein is CASSNQGRDEQFF. The CDR3 DNA follows: TGTGCCAGCAGCAACCAGGGCCGGGATGAGCAGTTCTTC.

This chain uses TRBV30 with TRBJ1-2; 8 positions match TRBD1. With 5 bases clipped from V and 4 bases from J, the junction kept 0 bases outside the gene matches. From germline, CDR1 is GTSNPN and CDR2 SVGIG (reference sequence). The CDR3 length is 11 residues. CDR3 in amino acids: CAWGTGYGYTF. CDR3 in DNA: TGTGCCTGGGGGACAGGCTATGGCTACACCTTC.

The chain is built from TRBV20-1 and TRBJ1-5; D possibly corresponds to TRBD1 (5 bases). This CDR3 contains 14 residues. Germline-derived CDR1 and CDR2 are DFQATT and SNEGSKA (reference sequence). Trimming pared 3 bases from V and 0 bases from J, leaving 9 bases between. The CDR3 here is CSASKGYSNQPQHF. DNA for the CDR3: TGCAGTGCTAGTAAGGGGTATAGCAATCAGCCCCAGCATTTT.

The chain is built from TRBV11-3 and TRBJ2-2; no clear D gene. Germline CDR1 SGHNT, CDR2 YENEEA. The V end was cut by 1 base, the J end by 5 bases, with 11 bases between. The CDR3 extends over 15 amino acids. CDR3 residues: CASSLGERDTGELFF. The CDR3 nucleotides read TGTGCCAGCAGCTTAGGGGAAAGGGATACCGGGGAGCTGTTTTTT.

The chain joins TRBV10-3 to TRBJ2-3; D may be TRBD1 (6 bases). The CDR3 has 15 amino acids. The germline V and J ends were trimmed by 0 bases and 3 bases, with 10 bases remaining between them. Germline values: CDR1 ENHRY, CDR2 SYGVKD. The CDR3 DNA is TGTGCCATCAGTGAGTCTGGGGGCTCTACAGATACGCAGTATTTT. Protein product: CAISESGGSTDTQYF.

The chain is built from TRBV25-1 and TRBJ2-5; 13 positions agree with TRBD2. The V segment lost 4 bases and the J segment 4 bases; nucleotides outside the gene matches: 9. CDR1 and CDR2 from the germline V gene are MGHDK and SYGVNS. The CDR3 extends over 17 amino acids. The CDR3 reads CASSVGLAGAGGETQYF. The CDR3, as DNA: TGTGCCAGCAGTGTCGGACTAGCGGGGGCGGGAGGAGAGACCCAGTACTTC. The whole variable domain, filled in from reference TRBV25-1 and TRBJ2-5, reads EADIYQTPRYLVIGTGKKITLECSQTMGHDKMYWYQQDPGMELHLIHYSYGVNSTEKGDLSSESTVSRIRTEHFPLTLESARPSHTSQYLCASSVGLAGAGGETQYFGPGTRLLVL.

The chain couples TRBV5-1 to TRBJ1-2, with TRBD1 as a possible D gene (6 bases). CDR3 length equals 15 residues. Per germline, CDR1 SGHRS and CDR2 YFSETQ. V lost 4 bases, J lost 4 bases, and 17 bases lay in between. The CDR3 here is CASSPSSQGGYGYTF. In DNA form, the CDR3 reads TGCGCCAGCAGCCCATCCTCACAGGGTGGCTATGGCTACACCTTC.

The chain is built from TRBV2 and TRBJ1-4; D gene ambiguous. Germline CDR1 reads SNHLY; CDR2 reads FYNNEI. The CDR3 totals 11 residues. The V end lost 8 bases, the J end lost 7 bases, and 8 bases lay between the germline ends. The CDR3 DNA follows: TGTGCCAGCTCTCCGTTTGAAAAACTGTTTTTT. Protein: CASSPFEKLFF.

The chain carries TRBV3-1 (or the pseudogene TRBV3-2) and TRBJ2-2, with a weak D call TRBD2 (6 bases). The CDR3 is 15 residues long. Germline loops: CDR1 LGHDT, CDR2 YNNKEL (reference sequence). The V end lost 6 bases, the J end lost 6 bases, and 17 bases lay between the germline ends. In DNA, the CDR3 is TGTGCCAGCAGACGGATGGGAGGAATGCCCGGGGAGCTGTTTTTT. This translates into CASRRMGGMPGELFF.

This clone was seen a single time. CDR3 nucleotide sequence: TGTGCCAGCAGCCGTTCTCCCTCGACAGGGCCAGAGACCCAGTACTTC. It encodes CASSRSPSTGPETQYF. The J gene is TRBJ2-5, the V gene TRBV5-4, with TRBD1 matching over 7 bases. The CDR3 covers 16 residues. Germline CDR1 SGHNT, CDR2 YYREEE (reference sequence). V was clipped by 4 bases and J by 4 bases; unmatched bases: 13.

The chain combines TRBV27 with TRBJ1-1; maybe TRBD1 (5 bases). V was trimmed by 3 bases and J by 5 bases, leaving 13 bases between them. Per the germline V gene, CDR1 is MNHEY and CDR2 is SMNVEV (reference sequence). The CDR3 spans 14 residues. CDR3: CASSLWGEGTEAFF. The CDR3 DNA follows: TGTGCCAGCAGTTTGTGGGGCGAAGGTACTGAAGCTTTCTTT.

The CDR3 bases are TGTGCCAGCAGCTTGGGAGGGACAGGGGGAACTGGAAACACCATATATTTT. Its protein product is CASSLGGTGGTGNTIYF. This chain connects TRBV5-4 to TRBJ1-3; 11 bases map to TRBD1. Germline CDR1 reads SGHNT; CDR2 reads YYREEE (reference sequence). The CDR3 consists of 17 residues. V dropped 0 bases and J dropped 2; count of bases not matched to a gene: 4.

This clone has just one count. The chain joins TRBV29-1 to TRBJ1-1; 8 bases fit TRBD1. CDR1 is SQVTM and CDR2 is ANQGSEA in the germline V gene. The CDR3 is 12 amino acids. V shed 7 bases and J 7 bases; nucleotides not matched to a gene: 8. CDR3 loop: CSGIGQGGEAFF. The CDR3 DNA sequence: TGCAGCGGGATTGGACAGGGTGGTGAAGCTTTCTTT.

This sequence joins TRBV14 and TRBJ1-2; D is possibly TRBD1 (6 bases). The germline V gene has CDR1 SGHDN and CDR2 FVKESK. V shed 4 bases and J shed 9 bases, with 21 bases lying between them. CDR3 length equals 15 residues. Written as DNA, the CDR3 is TGTGCCAGCAGCCTAAACAGGGCCCGGGGGGAACGCTACACCTTC. Translation gives CASSLNRARGERYTF.

The gene calls are TRBV19 and TRBJ2-1; TRBD2 matches at 8 bases. V was clipped by 7 bases and J by 5 bases; unmatched bases: 4. The CDR3 covers 13 residues. Germline assignment: CDR1 LNHDA and CDR2 SQIVND (reference sequence). In DNA form, the CDR3 reads TGTGCCAGTACTATCGGGGGGGACAATGAGCAGTTCTTC. Its translation: CASTIGGDNEQFF. The full variable domain, rest sourced from reference TRBV19 and TRBJ2-1, is DGGITQSPKYLFRKEGQNVTLSCEQNLNHDAMYWYRQDPGQGLRLIYYSQIVNDFQKGDIAEGYSVSREKKESFPLTVTSAQKNPTAFYLCASTIGGDNEQFFGPGTRLTVL.

The chain recombines TRBV12-3 or TRBV12-4 with TRBJ1-1; D is undetermined. The CDR3 contains 13 residues. Trimming stripped 3 bases from V and 1 base from J, with 6 bases between. The CDR3 protein is CASSLQQNTEAFF. DNA for the CDR3: TGTGCCAGCAGTTTGCAGCAGAACACTGAAGCTTTCTTT.

The chain joins TRBV6-5 to TRBJ1-6; D is ambiguous. V gave up 8 bases and J gave up 7 bases, with 12 bases separating them. The CDR3 covers 13 residues. CDR1 and CDR2 (germline): MNHEY, SVGAGI. The CDR3 is CASVRETNSPLHF. For the CDR3, the DNA is TGTGCCAGCGTGCGGGAAACGAATTCACCCCTCCACTTT.

Only a few counts were recorded for this clone. The genes are TRBV7-9 and TRBJ1-4; possibly TRBD1 for D (6 bases). The germline V gene encodes CDR1 SEHNR and CDR2 FQNEAQ (reference sequence). Trimming took 3 bases from V and 0 from J, leaving 8 bases between them. The CDR3 totals 15 residues. The CDR3 DNA sequence: TGTGCCAGCAGCTTCTGGACAGCAACTAATGAAAAACTGTTTTTT. It yields the protein CASSFWTATNEKLFF.

This chain links TRBV7-9 with TRBJ1-1; the D is unclear. Germline V gene data show CDR1 as SEHNR and CDR2 as FQNEAQ (reference sequence). V gave up 7 bases and J gave up 3 bases, with 15 bases separating them. This CDR3 spans 14 amino acids. CDR3 in DNA: TGTGCCAGCATCCCGACCTCGGGCTACACTGAAGCTTTCTTT. The encoded protein is CASIPTSGYTEAFF.

The rearrangement uses TRBV11-1 and TRBJ1-1, with D hard to call. Germline-derived CDR1 and CDR2 are SGHAT and FQDESV (reference sequence). Deletions cut 3 bases from V and 1 base from J, with 6 bases between. This CDR3 has 13 amino acids. CDR3 loop: CASSFVGNTEAFF. DNA of the CDR3: TGTGCCAGCAGCTTTGTAGGGAACACTGAAGCTTTCTTT.

This chain links TRBV7-2 with TRBJ1-1; D gene ambiguous. Trimming pared 2 bases from V and 3 bases from J, leaving 13 bases between. The germline CDR1 and CDR2 sequences are SGHTA and FQGNSA. This CDR3 comprises 15 residues. CDR3: CASSLMGNLDTEAFF. The CDR3 coding sequence is TGTGCCAGCAGCTTAATGGGGAACCTCGACACTGAAGCTTTCTTT.

CDR3 loop: CASSQDQGGKNTGELFF. As DNA, the CDR3 is TGCGCCAGCAGCCAAGATCAAGGGGGCAAAAACACCGGGGAGCTGTTTTTT. The gene calls are TRBV4-1 and TRBJ2-2, with TRBD1 identical over 7 bases. Germline V gene data show CDR1 as MGHRA and CDR2 as YSYEKL. V lost 0 bases to trimming and J lost 2 bases; unmatched junction nucleotides: 6. CDR3 length equals 17 residues.

The gene calls are TRBV6-1 and TRBJ1-5; tentative D call: TRBD1 (5 bases). CDR3 length: 16 amino acids. Trimming removed 2 bases at V and 0 bases at J, with 11 bases between. CDR1 is MNHNS and CDR2 is SASEGT in the germline V gene. CDR3 amino acids: CASSEFAGYSNQPQHF. The DNA of the CDR3 is TGTGCCAGCAGTGAATTTGCAGGGTATAGCAATCAGCCCCAGCATTTT.

The chain has TRBV23-1 and TRBJ1-2; D not resolved. TRBV23-1 is marked as an open reading frame, function uncertain. The CDR3 covers 14 residues. V was shortened by 3 bases and J by 8 bases, with 16 bases between the two germline ends. The CDR3 sequence: CASSQFIGPRGYTF. The DNA for the CDR3 is TGCGCCAGCAGTCAGTTTATAGGACCCCGGGGCTACACCTTC.

This chain uses TRBV9 with TRBJ2-2; unclear D gene. Germline lookup yields CDR1 SGDLS and CDR2 YYNGEE. This CDR3 spans 13 amino acids. The ends were cut back, 0 bases at V and 8 bases at J, with 8 bases in the middle. Here the CDR3 DNA reads TGTGCCAGCAGCGTAGAGCTGAGAGGGGAGCTGTTTTTT. It translates to CASSVELRGELFF.

The chain recombines TRBV6-4 with TRBJ2-1; the D gene is possibly TRBD1 (6 bases). V lost 3 bases and J lost 4, with 13 bases in between. Per germline, CDR1 MRHNA and CDR2 SNTAGT. CDR3 size: 15 residues. The DNA for the CDR3 is TGTGCCAGCAGTGAGGGGGCGCAGGGGTACAATGAGCAGTTCTTC. Translation gives CASSEGAQGYNEQFF.

The chain has TRBV19 and TRBJ1-1; D not resolved. Germline V gene data show CDR1 as LNHDA and CDR2 as SQIVND (reference sequence). Trimming cost V 1 base and J 1 base, with 10 bases left between them. The CDR3 spans 15 residues. CDR3 protein: CASSIAGLENTEAFF. DNA for the CDR3: TGTGCCAGTAGTATAGCCGGGCTAGAGAACACTGAAGCTTTCTTT.